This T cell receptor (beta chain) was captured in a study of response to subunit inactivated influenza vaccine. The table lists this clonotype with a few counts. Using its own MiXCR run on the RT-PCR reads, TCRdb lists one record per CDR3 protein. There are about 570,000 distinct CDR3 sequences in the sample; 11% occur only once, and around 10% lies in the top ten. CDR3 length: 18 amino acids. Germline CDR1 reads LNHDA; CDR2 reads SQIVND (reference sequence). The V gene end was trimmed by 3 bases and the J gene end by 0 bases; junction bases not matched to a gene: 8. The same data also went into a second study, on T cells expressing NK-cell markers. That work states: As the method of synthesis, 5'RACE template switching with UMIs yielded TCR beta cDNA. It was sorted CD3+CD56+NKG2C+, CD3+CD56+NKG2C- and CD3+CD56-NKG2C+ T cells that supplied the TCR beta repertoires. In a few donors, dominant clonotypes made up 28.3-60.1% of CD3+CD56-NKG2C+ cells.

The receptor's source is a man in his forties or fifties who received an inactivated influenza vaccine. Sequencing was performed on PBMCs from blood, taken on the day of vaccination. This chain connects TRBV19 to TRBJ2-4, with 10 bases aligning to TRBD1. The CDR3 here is CASSIDSGQGIAKNIQYF. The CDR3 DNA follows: TGTGCCAGTAGTATTGACTCGGGACAGGGGATAGCCAAAAACATTCAGTACTTC. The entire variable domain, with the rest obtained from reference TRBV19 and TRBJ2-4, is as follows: DGGITQSPKYLFRKEGQNVTLSCEQNLNHDAMYWYRQDPGQGLRLIYYSQIVNDFQKGDIAEGYSVSREKKESFPLTVTSAQKNPTAFYLCASSIDSGQGIAKNIQYFGAGTRLSVL.